This TCR beta chain comes out of a study of blood T cell repertoires in COVID-19. Background on the study: Sources were T cells, B-cell-depleted T cells, or PBMCs; the material itself was cDNA or gDNA.

CDR1 is GTSNPN, CDR2 SVGIG, per germline (reference sequence). This CDR3 is 14 amino acids long. V shed 1 base and J shed 6 bases, with 15 bases lying between them. Those who participated ranged in age from 18 to 89 years and resided in about two dozen US areas. Cohorts were determined from participant-reported clinical history. Before being deemed recovered, Cohort 3 donors had two negative PCRs, clearance, or symptom resolution. Measured with immunoSEQ multiplex PCR; TCRdb has only the in-frame clones, and not every one. This sample has 360,000 or so clones; roughly four fifths occur once, and the top ten carry 5% to 5.5%. This clone appeared a single time.

The sequence was obtained from a woman in her forties or fifties who had recovered from COVID-19. Material for sequencing was PBMCs or T cells enriched from blood (not recorded which). The J gene is TRBJ1-1, the V gene TRBV30; TRBD1 might be the D (6 bases). The CDR3 spells CAWSGDISRAEAFF. CDR3 nucleotides: TGTGCCTGGAGTGGGGACATCTCGAGGGCTGAAGCTTTCTTT.